The text below deals with one T cell receptor beta chain. Germline CDR1 reads ENHRY; CDR2 reads SYGVKD. The CDR3 sequence is 12 residues long. The V end lost 10 bases, the J end lost 8 bases, and 14 bases lay between the germline ends. This specimen belongs to a study of cytomegalovirus exposure and HLA in healthy donors. PCR was performed using 60 Vbeta and 13 Jbeta primers. TCRdb's table, derived via immunoSEQ multiplex PCR, lists solely in-frame clones and lacks some. The table includes roughly 63,000 clones, 60% to 80% detected once. The sequenced sample consisted of PBMCs. V and J are TRBV10-3 and TRBJ1-4, with D possibly TRBD1 on 6 matching bases. The receptor's source is a woman in her thirties or forties in good health and CMV-seropositive. CDR3 loop: CATRGGGEKLFF. The CDR3 bases are TGTGCCACCAGGGGAGGAGGAGAAAAACTGTTTTTT.